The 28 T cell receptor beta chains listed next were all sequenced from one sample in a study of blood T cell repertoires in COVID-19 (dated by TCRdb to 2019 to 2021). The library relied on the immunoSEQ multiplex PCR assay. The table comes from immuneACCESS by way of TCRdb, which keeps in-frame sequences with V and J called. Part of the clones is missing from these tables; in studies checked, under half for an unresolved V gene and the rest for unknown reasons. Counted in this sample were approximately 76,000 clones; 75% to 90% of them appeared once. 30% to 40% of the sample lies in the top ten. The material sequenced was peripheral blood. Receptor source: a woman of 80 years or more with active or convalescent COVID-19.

CDR3 region: CASSLVGGQAETQYF. As DNA, the CDR3 is TGTGCCAGCAGCTTGGTCGGGGGGCAGGCAGAGACCCAGTACTTC. The V and J genes are TRBV5-4 and TRBJ2-5; weak D call: TRBD2 (7 bases). The CDR3 has 15 amino acids. The V end was cut by 0 bases, the J end by 4 bases, with 13 bases between. The germline CDR1 and CDR2 sequences are SGHNT and YYREEE (reference sequence).

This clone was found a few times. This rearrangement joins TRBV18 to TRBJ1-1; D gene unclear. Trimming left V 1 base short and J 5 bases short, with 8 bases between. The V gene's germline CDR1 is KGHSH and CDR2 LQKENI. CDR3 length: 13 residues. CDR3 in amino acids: CASSPQGETEAFF. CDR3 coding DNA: TGTGCCAGCTCACCACAGGGAGAGACTGAAGCTTTCTTT.

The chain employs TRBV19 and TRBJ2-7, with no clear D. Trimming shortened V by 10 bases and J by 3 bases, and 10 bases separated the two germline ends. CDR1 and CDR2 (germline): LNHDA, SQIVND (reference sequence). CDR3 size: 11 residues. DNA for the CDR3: TGTGCCACCCAGGCCGGCTACGAGCAGTACTTC. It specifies CATQAGYEQYF.

The CDR3 DNA sequence: TGTGCCAGCTCACCAGGGGGCTCTAATGAAAAACTGTTTTTT. Its protein is CASSPGGSNEKLFF. The chain recombines TRBV18 with TRBJ1-4; D possibly corresponds to TRBD1 (6 bases). The CDR3 has 14 amino acids. V was clipped by 2 bases and J by 3 bases, with 7 bases between them. Germline CDR1 is KGHSH and CDR2 is LQKENI.

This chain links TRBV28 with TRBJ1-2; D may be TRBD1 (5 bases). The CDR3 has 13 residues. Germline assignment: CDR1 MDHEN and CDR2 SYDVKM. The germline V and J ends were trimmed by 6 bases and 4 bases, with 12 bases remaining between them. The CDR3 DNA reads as TGTGCCAGCAGATCGGACACGAGCTATGGCTACACCTTC. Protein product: CASRSDTSYGYTF.

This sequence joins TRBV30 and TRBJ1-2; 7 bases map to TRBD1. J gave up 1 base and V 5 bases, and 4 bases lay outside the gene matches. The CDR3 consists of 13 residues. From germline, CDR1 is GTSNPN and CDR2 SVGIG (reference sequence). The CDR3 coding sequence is TGTGCCTGGGGGACAGTTCATAACTATGGCTACACCTTC. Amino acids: CAWGTVHNYGYTF.

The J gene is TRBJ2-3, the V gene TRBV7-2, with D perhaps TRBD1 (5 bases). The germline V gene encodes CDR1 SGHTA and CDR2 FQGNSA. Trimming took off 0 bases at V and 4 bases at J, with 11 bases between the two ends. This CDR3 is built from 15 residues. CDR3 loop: CASSLARGSPDTQYF. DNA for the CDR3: TGTGCCAGCAGCTTAGCAAGGGGCTCCCCAGATACGCAGTATTTT.

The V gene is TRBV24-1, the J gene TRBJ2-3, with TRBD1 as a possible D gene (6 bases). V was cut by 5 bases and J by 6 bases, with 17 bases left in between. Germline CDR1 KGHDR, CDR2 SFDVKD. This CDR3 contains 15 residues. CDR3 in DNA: TGTGCCACCAGTGGAAGCAGGGGTTCCGTGGATACGCAGTATTTT. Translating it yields CATSGSRGSVDTQYF.

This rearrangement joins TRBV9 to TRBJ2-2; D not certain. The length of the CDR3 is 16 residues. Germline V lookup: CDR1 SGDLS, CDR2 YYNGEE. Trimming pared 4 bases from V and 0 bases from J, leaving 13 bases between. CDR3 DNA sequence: TGTGCCAGCAGCCCCCGCCTGACAACGAACACCGGGGAGCTGTTTTTT. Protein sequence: CASSPRLTTNTGELFF.

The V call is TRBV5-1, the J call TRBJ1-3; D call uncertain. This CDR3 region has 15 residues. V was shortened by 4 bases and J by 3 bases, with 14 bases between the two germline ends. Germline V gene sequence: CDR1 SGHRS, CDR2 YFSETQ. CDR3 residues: CASSTDGVRGNTIYF. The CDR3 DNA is TGCGCCAGCAGCACGGACGGGGTCCGTGGAAACACCATATATTTT.

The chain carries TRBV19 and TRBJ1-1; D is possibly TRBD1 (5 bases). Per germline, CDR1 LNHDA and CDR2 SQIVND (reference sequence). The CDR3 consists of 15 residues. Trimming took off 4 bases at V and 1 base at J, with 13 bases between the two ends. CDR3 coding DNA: TGTGCCAGTAGTACTGAGGGGCGGGGGAACACTGAAGCTTTCTTT. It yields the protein CASSTEGRGNTEAFF.

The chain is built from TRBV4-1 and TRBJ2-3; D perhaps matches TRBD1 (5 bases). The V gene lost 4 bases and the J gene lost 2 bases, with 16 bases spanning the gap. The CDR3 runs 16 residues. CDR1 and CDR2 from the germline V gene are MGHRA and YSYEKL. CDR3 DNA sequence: TGCGCCAGCAGCCCGCGGACATCTATTGTCACAGATACGCAGTATTTT. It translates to CASSPRTSIVTDTQYF.

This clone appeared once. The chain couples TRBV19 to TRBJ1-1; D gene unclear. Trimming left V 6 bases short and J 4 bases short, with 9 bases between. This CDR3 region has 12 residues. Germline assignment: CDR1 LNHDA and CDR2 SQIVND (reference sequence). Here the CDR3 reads CASRSTFTEAFF. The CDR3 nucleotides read TGTGCCAGTAGATCGACTTTCACTGAAGCTTTCTTT.

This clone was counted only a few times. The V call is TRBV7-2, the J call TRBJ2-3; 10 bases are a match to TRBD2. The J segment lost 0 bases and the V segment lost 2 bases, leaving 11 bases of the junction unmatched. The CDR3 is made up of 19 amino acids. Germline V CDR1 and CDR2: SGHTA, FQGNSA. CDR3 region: CASSLTGTLAGVSTDTQYF. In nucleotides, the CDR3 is TGTGCCAGCAGCTTAACTGGGACCCTAGCGGGGGTTAGCACAGATACGCAGTATTTT.

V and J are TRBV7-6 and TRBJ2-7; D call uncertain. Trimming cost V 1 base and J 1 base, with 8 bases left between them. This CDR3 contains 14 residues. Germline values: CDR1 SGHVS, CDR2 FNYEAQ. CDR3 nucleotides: TGTGCCAGCAGCTTAGAGCGTCAGTCCTACGAGCAGTACTTC. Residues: CASSLERQSYEQYF.

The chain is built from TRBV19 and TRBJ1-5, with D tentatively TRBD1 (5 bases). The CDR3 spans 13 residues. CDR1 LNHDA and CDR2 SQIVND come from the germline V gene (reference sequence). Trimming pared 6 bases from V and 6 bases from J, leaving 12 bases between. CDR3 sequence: CASSPGQIQPQHF. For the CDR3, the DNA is TGTGCCAGTAGCCCAGGGCAAATTCAGCCCCAGCATTTT.

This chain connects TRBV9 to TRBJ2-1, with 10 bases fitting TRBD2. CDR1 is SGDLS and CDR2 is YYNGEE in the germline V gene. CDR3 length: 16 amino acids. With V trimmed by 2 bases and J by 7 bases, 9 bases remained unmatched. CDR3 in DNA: TGTGCCAGCAGCGTTCTGGAAGATAGCGGGGGGAATGAGCAGTTCTTC. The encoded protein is CASSVLEDSGGNEQFF. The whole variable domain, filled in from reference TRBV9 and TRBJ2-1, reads DSGVTQTPKHLITATGQRVTLRCSPRSGDLSVYWYQQSLDQGLQFLIQYYNGEERAKGNILERFSAQQFPDLHSELNLSSLELGDSALYFCASSVLEDSGGNEQFFGPGTRLTVL.

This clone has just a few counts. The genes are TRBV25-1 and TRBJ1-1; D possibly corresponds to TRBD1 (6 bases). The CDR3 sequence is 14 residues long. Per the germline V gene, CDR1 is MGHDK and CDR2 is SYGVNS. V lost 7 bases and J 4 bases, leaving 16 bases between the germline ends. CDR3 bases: TGTGCCAGCAAGGTCGGTGAAGGGGGCACTGAAGCTTTCTTT. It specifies CASKVGEGGTEAFF.

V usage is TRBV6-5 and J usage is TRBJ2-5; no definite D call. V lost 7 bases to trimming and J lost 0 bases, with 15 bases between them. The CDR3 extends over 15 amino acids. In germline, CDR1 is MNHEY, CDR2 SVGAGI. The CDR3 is CASTPLAEYQETQYF. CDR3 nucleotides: TGTGCCAGCACCCCCCTGGCGGAGTACCAAGAGACCCAGTACTTC.

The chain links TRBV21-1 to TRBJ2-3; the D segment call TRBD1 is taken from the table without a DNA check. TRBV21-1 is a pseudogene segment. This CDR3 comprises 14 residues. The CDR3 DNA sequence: TGTGCCAGCAGCGACAGGGGGCGCACAGATACGCAGTATTTT. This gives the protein CASSDRGRTDTQYF.

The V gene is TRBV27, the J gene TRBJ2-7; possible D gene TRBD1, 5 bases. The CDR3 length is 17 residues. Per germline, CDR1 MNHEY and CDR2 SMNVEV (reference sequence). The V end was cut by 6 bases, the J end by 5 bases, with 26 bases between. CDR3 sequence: CASRRQFETNIAHEQYF. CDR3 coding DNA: TGTGCCAGCAGGCGACAGTTCGAGACGAATATTGCCCACGAGCAGTACTTC.

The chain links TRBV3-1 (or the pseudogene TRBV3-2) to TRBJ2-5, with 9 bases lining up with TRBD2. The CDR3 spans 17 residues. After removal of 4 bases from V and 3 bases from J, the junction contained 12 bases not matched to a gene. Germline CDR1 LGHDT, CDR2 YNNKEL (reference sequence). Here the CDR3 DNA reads TGTGCCAGCAGCCCAAATCGGGGTAGCGGGGGCAAAGAGACCCAGTACTTC. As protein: CASSPNRGSGGKETQYF.

In nucleotides, the CDR3 is TGCGCCAGCAGCCGCCTTGGCGGGGAGGCCAAAAACATTCAGTACTTC. This encodes CASSRLGGEAKNIQYF. The rearrangement uses TRBV5-1 and TRBJ2-4; tentative D call: TRBD2 (6 bases). The germline V gene encodes CDR1 SGHRS and CDR2 YFSETQ. CDR3 size: 16 residues. Trimming removed 4 bases at V and 1 base at J, with 15 bases between.

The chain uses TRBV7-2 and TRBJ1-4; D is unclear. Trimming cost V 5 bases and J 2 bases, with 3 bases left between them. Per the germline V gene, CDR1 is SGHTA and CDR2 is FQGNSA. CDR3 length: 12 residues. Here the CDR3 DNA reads TGTGCCAGCAGCCCTACTAATGAAAAACTGTTTTTT. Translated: CASSPTNEKLFF. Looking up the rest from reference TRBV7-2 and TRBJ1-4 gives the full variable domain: GAGVSQSPSNKVTEKGKDVELRCDPISGHTALYWYRQSLGQGLEFLIYFQGNSAPDKSGLPSDRFSAERTGGSVSTLTIQRTQQEDSAVYLCASSPTNEKLFFGSGTQLSVL.

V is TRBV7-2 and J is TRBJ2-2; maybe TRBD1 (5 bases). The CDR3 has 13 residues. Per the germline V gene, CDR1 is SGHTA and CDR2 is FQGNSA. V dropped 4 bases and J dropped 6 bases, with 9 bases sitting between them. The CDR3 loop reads CASSSSRAGELFF. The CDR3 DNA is TGTGCCAGCAGCTCCTCCAGGGCCGGGGAGCTGTTTTTT.

In DNA, the CDR3 is TGTGCCAGCAGGGTCCCGACAGGTCAGCCCCAGCATTTT. Its protein is CASRVPTGQPQHF. The chain recombines TRBV6-4 with TRBJ1-5; D may be TRBD1 (6 bases). The CDR3 contains 13 residues. Trimming left V 6 bases short and J 6 bases short, with 12 bases between. Germline V gene data show CDR1 as MRHNA and CDR2 as SNTAGT.

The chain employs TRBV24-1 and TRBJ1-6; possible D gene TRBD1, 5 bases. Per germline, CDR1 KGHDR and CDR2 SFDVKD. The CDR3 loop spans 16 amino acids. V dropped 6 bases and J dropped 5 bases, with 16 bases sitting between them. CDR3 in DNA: TGTGCCACCAGTCAACACGGGACGGGAGATAATTCACCCCTCCACTTT. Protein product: CATSQHGTGDNSPLHF.

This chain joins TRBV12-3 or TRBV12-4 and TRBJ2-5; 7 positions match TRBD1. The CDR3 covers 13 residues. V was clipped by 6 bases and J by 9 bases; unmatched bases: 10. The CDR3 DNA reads TGTGCCAGCAGCAAGGACAGGTCCGAGGCCCAGTACTTC. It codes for CASSKDRSEAQYF.